A single sample gave rise to the 10 T cell receptor beta chains below, sequenced in a study of T cells after yellow fever vaccination (dated by TCRdb to about 2019). The intended sense of this specimen's treatment or condition label: live attenuated yellow fever vaccine strain. The library came from 5' RACE. Sequenced on an Illumina NovaSeq 6000. The public reads were quality trimmed at Q25 with fastp and then assembled into clones with MiXCR by TCRdb, keeping productive beta chains. Here each entry gathers all rows of one CDR3 protein and keeps the most common genes and DNA. In this sample the table shows roughly 330,000 distinct CDR3 sequences, 3% to 4.5% of which occur a single time. 24% of the sample is taken by the ten largest. The specimen comprised PBMCs, sampled 5 days after the yellow fever booster vaccination. The source is a man aged 18 to 29 who received the YFV17D yellow fever vaccine.

In this sample, this clonotype turned up a few times. This rearrangement joins TRBV18 to TRBJ1-6; 8 bases match TRBD1. This CDR3 region has 16 residues. With 3 bases clipped from V and 11 bases from J, the junction kept 12 bases outside the gene matches. Germline values: CDR1 KGHSH, CDR2 LQKENI. CDR3 coding DNA: TGTGCCAGCTCACCGGTTGGGACAGGTTTAGGGACACCCCTCCACTTT. Its protein is CASSPVGTGLGTPLHF.

The chain employs TRBV5-4 and TRBJ1-1, with D hard to call. The CDR3 is 16 amino acids. Germline V CDR1 and CDR2: SGHNT, YYREEE (reference sequence). The germline V and J ends were trimmed by 4 bases and 4 bases, with 20 bases remaining between them. The CDR3 DNA sequence: TGTGCCAGCAGCCCCGGAGGGTCCGTCCGAGGCACTGAAGCTTTCTTT. Protein sequence: CASSPGGSVRGTEAFF.

The table lists this clonotype with many counts. The chain recombines TRBV12-3 or TRBV12-4 with TRBJ2-5, with 8 bases lining up with TRBD2. This CDR3 has 15 residues. V dropped 4 bases and J dropped 4; count of bases not matched to a gene: 8. CDR3 sequence reads: CASSSQAGGLETQYF. Written as DNA, the CDR3 is TGTGCCAGCAGTTCCCAGGCGGGGGGCTTAGAGACCCAGTACTTC.

This clonotype was observed a handful of times. The gene calls are TRBV19 and TRBJ2-1, with TRBD2 matching over 12 bases. With V trimmed by 6 bases and J by 4 bases, 4 bases remained unmatched. CDR1 is LNHDA, CDR2 SQIVND, per germline (reference sequence). The CDR3 length is 15 residues. The CDR3 DNA reads as TGTGCCAGTAGAACCGGGACTAGCGGGTACAATGAGCAGTTCTTC. As protein: CASRTGTSGYNEQFF.

Only a few counts were recorded for this clonotype. This chain joins TRBV20-1 and TRBJ2-7; perhaps D is TRBD1 or TRBD2 (5 bases each). V lost 0 bases and J 4 bases, leaving 16 bases between the germline ends. CDR3 size: 15 residues. Looked up from germline, CDR1 is DFQATT and CDR2 is SNEGSKA (reference sequence). CDR3 residues: CSARDRPGRSYEQYV. The CDR3 bases are TGCAGTGCTAGAGATCGCCCGGGACGGTCATACGAGCAGTACGTC.

Many counts were recorded for this clonotype. The chain employs TRBV5-1 and TRBJ2-2, with TRBD1 identical over 7 bases. CDR3 size: 15 residues. Germline V CDR1 and CDR2: SGHRS, YFSETQ. V lost 5 bases, J lost 3 bases, and 7 bases stayed unmatched. The CDR3 protein is CASRELQGDTGELFF. The CDR3 nucleotides read TGCGCCAGCAGAGAACTTCAGGGGGACACCGGGGAGCTGTTTTTT.

This clonotype was found many times. V gene TRBV20-1 combines with J gene TRBJ2-3; the D gene is possibly TRBD2 (5 bases). V was trimmed by 0 bases and J by 1 base, leaving 8 bases between them. The CDR3 length is 14 residues. The germline CDR1 and CDR2 sequences are DFQATT and SNEGSKA (reference sequence). CDR3 region: CSARDRGGTDTQYF. The CDR3 nucleotides are TGCAGTGCTAGAGACCGGGGTGGCACAGATACGCAGTATTTT.

The rearrangement links TRBV7-2 to TRBJ2-3, with unresolved D. The CDR3 consists of 14 residues. Germline V gene sequence: CDR1 SGHTA, CDR2 FQGNSA. Trimming removed 5 bases from V and 2 bases from J, with 11 bases in between. CDR3 in amino acids: CASSPYLHTDTQYF. The CDR3 DNA reads TGTGCCAGCAGCCCATATCTCCACACAGATACGCAGTATTTT.

This clonotype appeared many times. V usage is TRBV29-1 and J usage is TRBJ2-5; tentative D call: TRBD1 (6 bases). The CDR3 covers 10 residues. CDR1 is SQVTM, CDR2 ANQGSEA, per germline. V dropped 7 bases and J dropped 3 bases, with 6 bases sitting between them. CDR3 bases: TGCAGCGGGACAGAAGAGACCCAGTACTTC. Amino acids: CSGTEETQYF.

CDR3 residues: CASSYSRGRYEQYV. For the CDR3, the DNA is TGTGCCAGCAGTTACTCTAGGGGGAGATACGAGCAGTACGTC. This chain links TRBV6-6 with TRBJ2-7, with D perhaps matching TRBD1 (6 bases). V shed 0 bases and J shed 4 bases, with 10 bases lying between them. The CDR3 has 14 residues. Per the germline V gene, CDR1 is MNHNY and CDR2 is SVGAGI (reference sequence).